A single sample is the source of the 32 T cell receptor beta chains below, sequenced in a study of CD8 T cells in Susac syndrome. About 0.5 to 1 ug RNA was reverse transcribed with random hexamers. MiXCR was run by TCRdb on the immunoSEQ multiplex PCR reads, yielding one entry per CDR3 protein. The repertoire holds about 150,000 distinct CDR3 sequences, with 94% as singletons. The sequencing input was CD8+ T cells from PBMCs. The receptor set was obtained from a human donor with multiple sclerosis.

The genes are TRBV30 and TRBJ1-2, with D uncertain. Trimming pared 0 bases from V and 2 bases from J, leaving 7 bases between. This CDR3 has 13 amino acids. Germline loops: CDR1 GTSNPN, CDR2 SVGIG (reference sequence). CDR3 loop: CAWSVLGNYGYTF. CDR3 nucleotide sequence: TGTGCCTGGAGTGTATTAGGCAACTATGGCTACACCTTC.

This clonotype is a singleton in its sample. The rearrangement links TRBV20-1 to TRBJ2-5; unclear D gene. The V gene's germline CDR1 is DFQATT and CDR2 SNEGSKA (reference sequence). V lost 4 bases and J 3 bases, leaving 3 bases between the germline ends. The CDR3 has 10 amino acids. CDR3 coding DNA: TGCAGTGCTATTAAAGAGACCCAGTACTTC. Residues: CSAIKETQYF.

This clonotype has only a few counts. V usage is TRBV27 and J usage is TRBJ2-7, with D perhaps TRBD1 or TRBD2 (5 bases each). This CDR3 is built from 13 residues. The ends were cut back, 4 bases at V and 4 bases at J, with 11 bases in the middle. From germline, CDR1 is MNHEY and CDR2 SMNVEV (reference sequence). The CDR3 region is CASSSGRGYEQYF. The CDR3 DNA follows: TGTGCCAGCAGTTCAGGGCGCGGGTACGAGCAGTACTTC.

This clonotype was seen only once. V gene TRBV9 combines with J gene TRBJ1-2; the match to TRBD1 covers 9 bases. V gave up 4 bases and J gave up 6 bases; unmatched junction bases: 7. CDR1 is SGDLS, CDR2 YYNGEE, per germline. The CDR3 covers 14 residues. The CDR3: CASSPGDRVHGYTF. DNA of the CDR3: TGTGCCAGCAGCCCGGGGGACAGGGTCCATGGCTACACCTTC.

The chain uses TRBV27 and TRBJ2-7; TRBD1 is a possible D gene (6 bases). Germline CDR1 and CDR2: MNHEY and SMNVEV (reference sequence). This CDR3 has 15 amino acids. Trimming stripped 6 bases from V and 2 bases from J, with 17 bases between. The CDR3 reads CASRRATGYPYEQYF. CDR3 nucleotide sequence: TGTGCCAGCAGAAGGGCTACAGGGTACCCCTACGAGCAGTACTTC.

The chain carries TRBV9 and TRBJ2-1, with D uncertain. The germline V and J ends were trimmed by 3 bases and 4 bases, with 8 bases remaining between them. Germline assignment: CDR1 SGDLS and CDR2 YYNGEE. The CDR3 contains 13 residues. The CDR3: CASSGNTYNEQFF. The DNA of the CDR3 is TGTGCCAGCAGCGGGAACACGTACAATGAGCAGTTCTTC.

The table lists this clonotype with a count of one. This chain uses TRBV7-9 with TRBJ2-1; D gene uncertain. Germline CDR1 SEHNR, CDR2 FQNEAQ (reference sequence). This CDR3 comprises 12 residues. V dropped 2 bases and J dropped 5 bases, with 4 bases sitting between them. This CDR3 is CASSLTDNEQFF. For the CDR3, the DNA is TGTGCCAGCAGCTTAACCGACAATGAGCAGTTCTTC.

The chain links TRBV6-2 or TRBV6-3 to TRBJ2-7, with 10 nucleotides matching TRBD1. The V gene end was trimmed by 0 bases and the J gene end by 4 bases; junction bases not matched to a gene: 6. Germline V CDR1 and CDR2: MNHEY, SVGEGT. The CDR3 is 16 amino acids. For the CDR3, the DNA is TGTGCCAGCAGTTACTCGATGGACAGGGGGGAATACGAGCAGTACTTC. Translated, it gives CASSYSMDRGEYEQYF.

The V and J genes are TRBV20-1 and TRBJ2-7; no clear D. The CDR3 loop spans 13 amino acids. V was trimmed by 6 bases and J by 3 bases, leaving 15 bases between them. Per the germline V gene, CDR1 is DFQATT and CDR2 is SNEGSKA (reference sequence). The CDR3 reads CSARRKELYEQYF. In DNA form, the CDR3 reads TGCAGTGCCCGACGGAAGGAGCTCTACGAGCAGTACTTC.

This clonotype was recorded once. This rearrangement joins TRBV20-1 to TRBJ1-6; D gene ambiguous. V lost 1 base, J lost 10 bases, and 11 bases lay in between. Germline CDR1 reads DFQATT; CDR2 reads SNEGSKA (reference sequence). The CDR3 sequence is 13 residues long. The CDR3 spells CSARALGESPLHF. The CDR3, as DNA: TGCAGTGCTAGAGCACTGGGTGAATCACCCCTCCACTTT.

The J gene is TRBJ2-7, the V gene TRBV25-1, with TRBD2 as a possible D gene (5 bases). V gave up 6 bases and J gave up 1 base, with 10 bases separating them. This CDR3 has 13 residues. Germline V gene data show CDR1 as MGHDK and CDR2 as SYGVNS. The CDR3 DNA reads TGTGCCAGCAGGGCGGGTACTTCCTACGAGCAGTACTTC. Its translation: CASRAGTSYEQYF.

CDR3 nucleotide sequence: TGTGCCAGCAGTGCTATAGGAGCGACAGGGACCTACGAGCAGTACTTC. Translation: CASSAIGATGTYEQYF. The rearrangement links TRBV27 to TRBJ2-7, with 7 bases identical to TRBD1. Per germline, CDR1 MNHEY and CDR2 SMNVEV (reference sequence). V shed 5 bases and J 2 bases; nucleotides not matched to a gene: 12. The CDR3 runs to 16 residues.

V gene TRBV13 combines with J gene TRBJ1-1; TRBD1 might be the D (6 bases). The germline CDR1 and CDR2 sequences are PRHDT and FYEKMQ (reference sequence). CDR3 length: 15 residues. The germline V and J ends were trimmed by 2 bases and 1 base, with 11 bases remaining between them. This CDR3 reads CASSLRGARNTEAFF. The CDR3 DNA sequence: TGTGCCAGCAGCTTAAGGGGGGCCAGGAACACTGAAGCTTTCTTT. The full variable domain, with the rest looked up from reference TRBV13 and TRBJ1-1, is AAGVIQSPRHLIKEKRETATLKCYPIPRHDTVYWYQQGPGQDPQFLISFYEKMQSDKGSIPDRFSAQQFSDYHSELNMSSLELGDSALYFCASSLRGARNTEAFFGQGTRLTVV.

The CDR3 here is CASSVASTTGEYGYTF. CDR3 DNA sequence: TGTGCCAGCAGCGTAGCTAGTACGACAGGAGAATATGGCTACACCTTC. The rearrangement links TRBV9 to TRBJ1-2; D possibly corresponds to TRBD1 (6 bases). The germline gives CDR1 SGDLS, CDR2 YYNGEE. The CDR3 is 16 residues long. V lost 0 bases and J lost 5, with 17 bases in between.

This clonotype was counted only a few times. The V call is TRBV15, the J call TRBJ2-7, with TRBD1 identical over 9 bases. Trimming at V came to 5 bases and at J to 2 bases, leaving 4 bases not matched to a gene. This CDR3 region has 14 residues. Germline V lookup: CDR1 LNHNV, CDR2 YYDKDF (reference sequence). The CDR3 DNA follows: TGTGCCACCAGCTCGGGACAGGGAGCCTACGAGCAGTACTTC. Protein product: CATSSGQGAYEQYF.

J is TRBJ1-2 and V is TRBV18; D call uncertain. This CDR3 spans 15 amino acids. The germline CDR1 and CDR2 sequences are KGHSH and LQKENI. Trimming removed 1 base at V and 4 bases at J, with 13 bases between. The CDR3 is CASSPRSKWGYGYTF. The CDR3 DNA reads TGTGCCAGCTCACCACGGTCTAAATGGGGCTATGGCTACACCTTC. Complete variable domain (other parts from reference TRBV18 and TRBJ1-2): NAGVMQNPRHLVRRRGQEARLRCSPMKGHSHVYWYRQLPEEGLKFMVYLQKENIIDESGMPKERFSAEFPKEGPSILRIQQVVRGDSAAYFCASSPRSKWGYGYTFGSGTRLTVV.

V and J are TRBV11-2 and TRBJ1-1; D remains unclear. The CDR3 is made up of 13 amino acids. V dropped 5 bases and J dropped 1 base, with 8 bases sitting between them. Germline CDR1 SGHAT, CDR2 FQNNGV. CDR3 in amino acids: CASSPTENTEAFF. Written as DNA, the CDR3 is TGTGCCAGCAGCCCTACAGAGAACACTGAAGCTTTCTTT.

This chain joins TRBV19 and TRBJ2-3; D is possibly TRBD1 (5 bases). There are 11 residues in the CDR3. Trimming removed 7 bases at V and 6 bases at J, with 8 bases between. The germline V gene has CDR1 LNHDA and CDR2 SQIVND (reference sequence). CDR3 sequence: CASMKGDTQYF. CDR3 coding DNA: TGTGCCAGTATGAAGGGGGATACGCAGTATTTT.

This clonotype occurred once. The chain recombines TRBV11-2 with TRBJ2-5, with a tentative D call TRBD2 (5 bases). Germline V gene data show CDR1 as SGHAT and CDR2 as FQNNGV. CDR3 length: 13 residues. V was clipped by 7 bases and J by 5 bases, with 14 bases between them. CDR3 nucleotides: TGTGCCAGCAAGAGTAGAGGGCACGAGACCCAGTACTTC. Protein sequence: CASKSRGHETQYF. The full variable domain, with the rest looked up from reference TRBV11-2 and TRBJ2-5, is EAGVAQSPRYKIIEKRQSVAFWCNPISGHATLYWYQQILGQGPKLLIQFQNNGVVDDSQLPKDRFSAERLKGVDSTLKIQPAKLEDSAVYLCASKSRGHETQYFGPGTRLLVL.

The J gene is TRBJ2-1, the V gene TRBV7-9, with 14 bases lining up with TRBD2. The junction had 6 bases not matched to a gene; V was cut back by 5 bases and J by 0 bases. There are 18 residues in the CDR3. The germline gives CDR1 SEHNR, CDR2 FQNEAQ (reference sequence). The CDR3: CASSRTSGGRSSYNEQFF. CDR3 nucleotides: TGTGCCAGCAGCCGGACTAGCGGGGGGCGGAGCTCCTACAATGAGCAGTTCTTC.

The V and J genes are TRBV11-2 and TRBJ2-5; weak D call: TRBD1 (5 bases). The germline V gene encodes CDR1 SGHAT and CDR2 FQNNGV. The CDR3 is made up of 14 amino acids. V lost 3 bases to trimming and J lost 2 bases, with 10 bases between them. CDR3 sequence (DNA): TGTGCCAGCAGCTTGGGGCAGTTTCAAGAGACCCAGTACTTC. Encoded protein: CASSLGQFQETQYF.

The chain combines TRBV20-1 with TRBJ2-7, with D possibly being TRBD2 (6 bases). The V gene lost 4 bases and the J gene lost 3 bases, with 19 bases spanning the gap. There are 15 residues in the CDR3. Germline CDR1 and CDR2: DFQATT and SNEGSKA (reference sequence). CDR3 amino acids: CSANGRGRESYEQYF. The DNA for the CDR3 is TGCAGTGCTAACGGGCGGGGCAGGGAGAGCTACGAGCAGTACTTC.

The chain combines TRBV7-2 with TRBJ2-7; D possibly corresponds to TRBD1 (5 bases). CDR1 is SGHTA and CDR2 is FQGNSA in the germline V gene. This CDR3 contains 12 residues. Trimming shortened V by 4 bases and J by 6 bases, and 10 bases separated the two germline ends. The CDR3 reads CASSWVGAEQYF. In DNA form, the CDR3 reads TGTGCCAGCAGCTGGGTTGGGGCCGAGCAGTACTTC.

CDR3 region: CASGLVRGLSGNTIYF. The CDR3 nucleotides are TGTGCTAGTGGTTTGGTCCGGGGGCTCTCTGGAAACACCATATATTTT. The chain couples TRBV12-5 to TRBJ1-3; D may be TRBD1 (6 bases). Germline CDR1 reads LGHNT; CDR2 reads FRNRAP. This CDR3 comprises 16 residues. V gave up 0 bases and J gave up 0 bases, with 9 bases separating them.

The J gene is TRBJ2-6, the V gene TRBV5-1, with 7 bases lining up with TRBD1. V dropped 4 bases and J dropped 4; count of bases not matched to a gene: 8. The CDR3 totals 16 residues. Per germline, CDR1 SGHRS and CDR2 YFSETQ. The CDR3 reads CASSTTGVGGANVLTF. The CDR3 DNA sequence: TGCGCCAGCAGCACTACAGGGGTCGGAGGGGCCAACGTCCTGACTTTC.

This chain joins TRBV6-6 and TRBJ2-1; the D is unclear. CDR3 length equals 12 residues. Trimming removed 6 bases from V and 7 bases from J, with 10 bases in between. Looked up from germline, CDR1 is MNHNY and CDR2 is SVGAGI (reference sequence). CDR3 sequence: CASSRDRNEQFF. The CDR3 DNA sequence: TGTGCCAGCAGCCGCGACCGGAATGAGCAGTTCTTC.

The rearrangement links TRBV7-9 to TRBJ2-3; 8 nucleotides match TRBD1. The V and J ends lost 5 bases and 9 bases, in that order; junction bases with no gene match: 16. Germline V gene data show CDR1 as SEHNR and CDR2 as FQNEAQ (reference sequence). The CDR3 is made up of 16 amino acids. CDR3 protein: CASSPPTGALRGTQYF. DNA for the CDR3: TGTGCCAGCAGCCCACCGACAGGGGCCCTCAGGGGGACGCAGTATTTT.

V gene TRBV10-3 combines with J gene TRBJ2-2, with 9 bases that match TRBD1. V was clipped by 3 bases and J by 2 bases; unmatched bases: 10. The CDR3 extends over 18 amino acids. The V gene's germline CDR1 is ENHRY and CDR2 SYGVKD. The CDR3, as DNA: TGTGCCATCAGTGATATGCGAGGACAGGGGATAAACACCGGGGAGCTGTTTTTT. It is translated as CAISDMRGQGINTGELFF.

This rearrangement joins TRBV14 to TRBJ1-1; D is possibly TRBD1 (5 bases). Germline V lookup: CDR1 SGHDN, CDR2 FVKESK. V was shortened by 0 bases and J by 0 bases, with 8 bases between the two germline ends. This CDR3 contains 15 residues. As DNA, the CDR3 is TGTGCCAGCAGCCAAGATAAGGGGATGAACACTGAAGCTTTCTTT. Its protein product is CASSQDKGMNTEAFF.

V usage is TRBV5-6 and J usage is TRBJ2-7; tentative D call: TRBD1 (5 bases). This CDR3 has 14 residues. Germline lookup yields CDR1 SGHDT and CDR2 YYEEEE. V gave up 0 bases and J gave up 3 bases, with 10 bases separating them. The CDR3 DNA sequence: TGTGCCAGCAGCTTGGGGGGCAGTGGCTACGAGCAGTACTTC. Its protein is CASSLGGSGYEQYF.

The chain recombines TRBV29-1 with TRBJ1-2, with a possible D match to TRBD1 (6 bases). Germline-derived CDR1 and CDR2 are SQVTM and ANQGSEA. The CDR3 length is 15 residues. The V end was cut by 1 base, the J end by 4 bases, with 16 bases between. The CDR3 region has the DNA TGCAGCGTTGAAGGAGGGCGACAGGTCTCCTATGGCTACACCTTC. Translated: CSVEGGRQVSYGYTF.

The J gene is TRBJ1-1, the V gene TRBV7-9; no firm D call. Germline assignment: CDR1 SEHNR and CDR2 FQNEAQ (reference sequence). Deletions cut 5 bases from V and 7 bases from J, with 14 bases between. CDR3 length: 13 amino acids. CDR3 region: CASSPRATDEAFF. The CDR3 nucleotides are TGTGCCAGCAGCCCGAGGGCTACAGATGAAGCTTTCTTT.